These 30 T cell receptor beta chains were all obtained from the same sample, sequenced in a study of cytomegalovirus exposure and HLA in healthy donors. With 60 Vbeta and 13 Jbeta primers, the PCR was carried out. Profiling relied on immunoSEQ multiplex PCR, and the TCRdb table lists in-frame clones only, not all of them. The data show some 150,000 clones, just under 80% seen once. The specimen sequenced was PBMCs. Receptors originate from a young man in good health and CMV-seronegative.

The J gene is TRBJ1-5, the V gene TRBV30, with D unresolved. The CDR3 spans 15 residues. Germline lookup yields CDR1 GTSNPN and CDR2 SVGIG (reference sequence). Trimming removed 0 bases at V and 3 bases at J, with 12 bases between. CDR3 residues: CAWSVVGADNQPQHF. CDR3 sequence (DNA): TGTGCCTGGAGTGTAGTGGGAGCAGACAATCAGCCCCAGCATTTT. The complete variable domain, with remaining parts taken from reference TRBV30 and TRBJ1-5, reads SQTIHQWPATLVQPVGSPLSLECTVEGTSNPNLYWYRQAAGRGLQLLFYSVGIGQISSEVPQNLSASRPQDRQFILSSKKLLLSDSGFYLCAWSVVGADNQPQHFGDGTRLSIL.

The chain combines TRBV2 with TRBJ2-3; possibly TRBD1 for D (5 bases). Deletions cut 9 bases from V and 4 bases from J, with 20 bases between. The CDR3 covers 15 residues. Germline CDR1 and CDR2: SNHLY and FYNNEI. The DNA of the CDR3 is TGTGCCAGTACGGCCTGGGATAGGGGCGCAGATACGCAGTATTTT. Amino acids: CASTAWDRGADTQYF.

The chain employs TRBV28 and TRBJ1-4; D gene unclear. There are 16 residues in the CDR3. V was clipped by 6 bases and J by 4 bases, with 18 bases between them. CDR1 is MDHEN and CDR2 is SYDVKM in the germline V gene. CDR3: CASRARQTGINEKLFF. CDR3 bases: TGTGCCAGCAGAGCTCGTCAAACGGGGATTAATGAAAAACTGTTTTTT.

This clone appeared a few times. The V call is TRBV5-5, the J call TRBJ2-7; D may be TRBD2 (5 bases). Deletions cut 4 bases from V and 1 base from J, with 12 bases between. Germline CDR1 reads SGHKS; CDR2 reads YYEKEE (reference sequence). CDR3 length: 14 residues. DNA for the CDR3: TGTGCCAGCAGCCCGCGGGTCGTGTCCTACGAGCAGTACTTC. Translating gives CASSPRVVSYEQYF. The variable domain in full, completed from reference TRBV5-5 and TRBJ2-7, reads DAGVTQSPTHLIKTRGQQVTLRCSPISGHKSVSWYQQVLGQGPQFIFQYYEKEERGRGNFPDRFSARQFPNYSSELNVNALLLGDSALYLCASSPRVVSYEQYFGPGTRLTVT.

The chain employs TRBV27 and TRBJ2-3; D possibly corresponds to TRBD2 (5 bases). The CDR3 contains 15 residues. Per germline, CDR1 MNHEY and CDR2 SMNVEV (reference sequence). Trimming left V 4 bases short and J 1 base short, with 12 bases between. The CDR3 region is CASSSGGAGTDTQYF. The DNA of the CDR3 is TGTGCCAGCAGTTCCGGAGGCGCGGGCACAGATACGCAGTATTTT.

J is TRBJ2-5 and V is TRBV2; D remains ambiguous. Germline CDR1 is SNHLY and CDR2 is FYNNEI. Deletions cut 8 bases from V and 8 bases from J, with 12 bases between. The CDR3 totals 11 residues. The CDR3 sequence is CASLSVVTQYF. CDR3 sequence (DNA): TGTGCCAGCCTTTCCGTTGTAACCCAGTACTTC.

The chain recombines TRBV27 with TRBJ2-7; 12 bases line up with TRBD2. Germline V gives CDR1 MNHEY, CDR2 SMNVEV (reference sequence). Trimming took 2 bases from V and 9 from J; bases not matched to a gene: 14. This CDR3 region has 17 residues. The CDR3 DNA reads as TGTGCCAGCAGTTTAACAGCCGGGTCGGGACTAGCGGGCCGGCAGTACTTC. It is translated as CASSLTAGSGLAGRQYF.

The chain couples TRBV11-2 to TRBJ2-7, with D unclear. Trimming pared 2 bases from V and 3 bases from J, leaving 8 bases between. CDR3 length: 13 amino acids. Germline lookup yields CDR1 SGHAT and CDR2 FQNNGV. Written as DNA, the CDR3 is TGTGCCAGCAGCTTATGGCAAAGCTACGAGCAGTACTTC. It codes for CASSLWQSYEQYF.

This sequence joins TRBV2 and TRBJ2-1; D might be TRBD1 (6 bases). The CDR3 runs to 14 residues. V was shortened by 6 bases and J by 7 bases, with 16 bases between the two germline ends. Germline V lookup: CDR1 SNHLY, CDR2 FYNNEI. CDR3: CASSGDRSANEQFF. The CDR3 DNA reads as TGTGCCAGCAGCGGAGACAGGTCGGCGAATGAGCAGTTCTTC. Together with reference TRBV2 and TRBJ2-1, the CDR3 gives the full variable domain: EPEVTQTPSHQVTQMGQEVILRCVPISNHLYFYWYRQILGQKVEFLVSFYNNEISEKSEIFDDQFSVERPDGSNFTLKIRSTKLEDSAMYFCASSGDRSANEQFFGPGTRLTVL.

This chain joins TRBV27 and TRBJ1-1; no clear D gene. The CDR3 sequence is 15 residues long. Germline values: CDR1 MNHEY, CDR2 SMNVEV (reference sequence). V dropped 7 bases and J dropped 6 bases, with 21 bases sitting between them. The CDR3 spells CASTTLIDPSAEAFF. The CDR3 coding sequence is TGTGCCAGCACTACTTTGATCGACCCGAGCGCTGAAGCTTTCTTT.

The J gene is TRBJ1-5, the V gene TRBV15; D may be TRBD1 (5 bases). V lost 0 bases to trimming and J lost 4 bases, with 7 bases between them. CDR3 length: 14 amino acids. Germline lookup yields CDR1 LNHNV and CDR2 YYDKDF (reference sequence). CDR3 sequence (DNA): TGTGCCACCAGCAGAGATGGGGGGAATCAGCCCCAGCATTTT. Encoded protein: CATSRDGGNQPQHF.

This chain uses TRBV27 with TRBJ2-7; D is unclear. Trimming cost V 4 bases and J 3 bases, with 19 bases left between them. Germline loops: CDR1 MNHEY, CDR2 SMNVEV (reference sequence). The CDR3 totals 16 residues. The CDR3 loop reads CASSSTRLNPGYEQYF. The CDR3 DNA reads as TGTGCCAGCAGTTCCACTCGCTTAAACCCTGGCTACGAGCAGTACTTC.

The chain is built from TRBV7-3 and TRBJ1-5; 8 bases map to TRBD1. V shed 2 bases and J 0 bases; nucleotides not matched to a gene: 6. This CDR3 has 17 amino acids. Germline CDR1 SGHTA, CDR2 FQGTGA. The DNA of the CDR3 is TGTGCCAGCAGCTTAGGACAGGGCGGAGGTAGCAATCAGCCCCAGCATTTT. Its protein is CASSLGQGGGSNQPQHF.

The chain links TRBV2 to TRBJ1-4, with D unresolved. This CDR3 has 14 amino acids. In germline, CDR1 is SNHLY, CDR2 FYNNEI. V lost 6 bases and J lost 2, with 10 bases in between. DNA for the CDR3: TGTGCCAGCAGACCCACGGGGACTAATGAAAAACTGTTTTTT. This translates into CASRPTGTNEKLFF.

V usage is TRBV5-1 and J usage is TRBJ2-3, with D possibly being TRBD2 (6 bases). CDR3 size: 18 residues. Deletions cut 4 bases from V and 5 bases from J, with 26 bases between. Germline CDR1 reads SGHRS; CDR2 reads YFSETQ. CDR3 bases: TGCGCCAGCAGCACGCTTCTTAGCGGTTCCCCGGTTGGAGATACGCAGTATTTT. This encodes CASSTLLSGSPVGDTQYF.

The CDR3 sequence: CASSLDSMGTEAFF. Here the CDR3 DNA reads TGCGCCAGCAGCTTGGACAGTATGGGTACTGAAGCTTTCTTT. The V call is TRBV5-1, the J call TRBJ1-1; no definite D call. V was pared by 0 bases and J by 5 bases, with 11 bases between. This CDR3 contains 14 residues. Germline V CDR1 and CDR2: SGHRS, YFSETQ.

This clone was counted a single time. The rearrangement uses TRBV7-9 and TRBJ2-7; 8 positions match TRBD1. From germline, CDR1 is SEHNR and CDR2 FQNEAQ (reference sequence). Losses at the gene ends were 4 bases for V and 0 bases for J; bases not matched to a gene: 11. The CDR3 spans 17 residues. As DNA, the CDR3 is TGTGCCAGCAGCTACACGCCAGGGGGCGAAAGCTCCTACGAGCAGTACTTC. Translation gives CASSYTPGGESSYEQYF.

Only one count was recorded for this clone. This chain uses TRBV29-1 with TRBJ2-1; 14 nucleotides agree with TRBD2. Germline V gene data show CDR1 as SQVTM and CDR2 as ANQGSEA. The J segment lost 7 bases and the V segment lost 4 bases, leaving 9 bases of the junction unmatched. The CDR3 contains 16 residues. CDR3: CSVARLAGGPGNEQFF. DNA for the CDR3: TGCAGCGTTGCGAGACTAGCGGGAGGGCCGGGAAATGAGCAGTTCTTC.

The chain recombines TRBV23-1 with TRBJ2-1; tentatively, D is TRBD1 (5 bases). TRBV23-1 is given ORF status, its function remaining uncertain. CDR3 length equals 16 residues. V was clipped by 7 bases and J by 3 bases, with 19 bases between them. The CDR3 sequence: CASNRSFQGYYNEQFF. The CDR3 DNA reads as TGCGCCAGCAACCGCTCCTTCCAGGGTTACTACAATGAGCAGTTCTTC.

This clone was seen only a few times. J is TRBJ2-7 and V is TRBV6-5; tentatively, D is TRBD2 (7 bases). Germline CDR1 is MNHEY and CDR2 is SVGAGI. V was clipped by 5 bases and J by 7 bases, with 21 bases between them. There are 15 residues in the CDR3. This CDR3 is CASSPYGGRAWEQYF. In nucleotides, the CDR3 is TGTGCCAGCAGTCCTTACGGGGGGCGAGCTTGGGAGCAGTACTTC.

As DNA, the CDR3 is TGTGCCAGCAGTTTGGACAGGGTAGTGCCTAACTATGGCTACACCTTC. Encoded protein: CASSLDRVVPNYGYTF. The J gene is TRBJ1-2, the V gene TRBV28, with 8 bases lining up with TRBD1. Germline V gene sequence: CDR1 MDHEN, CDR2 SYDVKM. This CDR3 contains 16 residues. With 3 bases clipped from V and 0 bases from J, the junction kept 6 bases outside the gene matches.

This clone was detected a few times. This rearrangement joins TRBV6-5 to TRBJ1-5, with 8 positions matching TRBD1. Germline assignment: CDR1 MNHEY and CDR2 SVGAGI. The CDR3 loop spans 14 amino acids. V shed 4 bases and J 11 bases; nucleotides not matched to a gene: 10. The CDR3 loop is CASSSGTGVRAQHF. The CDR3 DNA follows: TGTGCCAGCAGTTCCGGGACAGGAGTACGGGCCCAGCATTTT.

The rearrangement links TRBV7-2 to TRBJ2-7, with 7 bases lining up with TRBD2. V was pared by 5 bases and J by 2 bases, with 3 bases of the junction left unmatched. The CDR3 covers 13 residues. Per germline, CDR1 SGHTA and CDR2 FQGNSA. The CDR3 coding sequence is TGTGCCAGCAGCCCGGGGGGAGCCTACGAGCAGTACTTC. It yields the protein CASSPGGAYEQYF.

The chain combines TRBV4-1 with TRBJ2-1; TRBD2 might be the D (5 bases). The germline V gene encodes CDR1 MGHRA and CDR2 YSYEKL. The CDR3 has 15 amino acids. The V gene lost 4 bases and the J gene lost 3 bases, with 13 bases spanning the gap. In nucleotides, the CDR3 is TGCGCCAGCAGCCCCGGGTTGGCGGGCTACAATGAGCAGTTCTTC. Translation: CASSPGLAGYNEQFF.

The V and J genes are TRBV9 and TRBJ2-5; 7 bases line up with TRBD1. Germline values: CDR1 SGDLS, CDR2 YYNGEE. J lost 5 bases, V lost 2 bases, and 9 bases had no gene match. The CDR3 sequence is 15 residues long. The CDR3 spells CASSVQGGKDETQYF. CDR3 coding DNA: TGTGCCAGCAGCGTTCAAGGGGGCAAGGACGAGACCCAGTACTTC.

The gene calls are TRBV2 and TRBJ1-4; D is possibly TRBD1 (6 bases). In germline, CDR1 is SNHLY, CDR2 FYNNEI. V was trimmed by 2 bases and J by 7 bases, leaving 17 bases between them. The CDR3 has 16 residues. CDR3 region: CASSEIRAGAGEKLFF. CDR3 bases: TGTGCCAGCAGTGAAATCAGGGCAGGGGCGGGTGAAAAACTGTTTTTT.

This clone was seen a handful of times. The chain has TRBV4-1 and TRBJ2-6; 8 positions match TRBD1. The CDR3 contains 16 residues. Germline V gene lookup returns CDR1 MGHRA and CDR2 YSYEKL. V lost 4 bases, J lost 2 bases, and 4 bases stayed unmatched. The CDR3 region is CASSLDRAAGANVLTF. The CDR3 DNA reads TGCGCCAGCAGCCTGGACAGGGCGGCTGGGGCCAACGTCCTGACTTTC.

The chain has TRBV5-4 and TRBJ2-3; 8 positions agree with TRBD2. From germline, CDR1 is SGHNT and CDR2 YYREEE (reference sequence). CDR3 size: 16 residues. The V segment lost 7 bases and the J segment 0 bases; nucleotides outside the gene matches: 10. DNA for the CDR3: TGTGCCAGCTCTATCGGGGGGGGTCCTAGCACAGATACGCAGTATTTT. Translation: CASSIGGGPSTDTQYF.

The V and J genes are TRBV2 and TRBJ1-5, with 10 nucleotides matching TRBD1. This CDR3 contains 18 residues. The ends lost 7 bases at V and 0 bases at J; junction bases unmatched: 12. CDR1 and CDR2 from the germline V gene are SNHLY and FYNNEI. This CDR3 is CASTQRGQGLYSNQPQHF. CDR3 in DNA: TGTGCCAGCACCCAAAGGGGACAGGGGCTATATAGCAATCAGCCCCAGCATTTT. The variable domain in full, completed from reference TRBV2 and TRBJ1-5, reads EPEVTQTPSHQVTQMGQEVILRCVPISNHLYFYWYRQILGQKVEFLVSFYNNEISEKSEIFDDQFSVERPDGSNFTLKIRSTKLEDSAMYFCASTQRGQGLYSNQPQHFGDGTRLSIL.

This clone was observed a handful of times. V usage is TRBV5-1 and J usage is TRBJ1-1; D uncertain. Germline-derived CDR1 and CDR2 are SGHRS and YFSETQ. V lost 0 bases and J 0 bases, leaving 3 bases between the germline ends. The CDR3 is 13 residues long. CDR3 residues: CASSLDLNTEAFF. The CDR3, as DNA: TGCGCCAGCAGCTTGGACTTGAACACTGAAGCTTTCTTT.